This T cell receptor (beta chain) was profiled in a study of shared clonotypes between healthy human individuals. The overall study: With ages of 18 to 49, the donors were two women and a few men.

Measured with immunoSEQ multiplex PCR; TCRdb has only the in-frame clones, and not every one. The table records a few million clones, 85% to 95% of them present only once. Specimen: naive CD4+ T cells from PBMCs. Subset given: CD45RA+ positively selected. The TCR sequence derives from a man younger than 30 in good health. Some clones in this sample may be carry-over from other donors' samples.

CDR3 residues: CASSFGPGGYEQYF. In DNA, the CDR3 is TGTGCCAGCAGTTTTGGGCCGGGGGGGTACGAGCAGTACTTC. This chain links TRBV27 with TRBJ2-7; 8 positions match TRBD2. V was pared by 3 bases and J by 4 bases, with 5 bases of the junction left unmatched. Germline V gene data show CDR1 as MNHEY and CDR2 as SMNVEV (reference sequence). This CDR3 is built from 14 residues.